The clone carrying this T cell receptor beta chain is a singleton in its sample. J was trimmed by 2 bases and V by 5 bases; bases with no gene match: 7. CDR3 length equals 15 residues. Germline CDR1 SGHTA, CDR2 FQGNSA. The method was immunoSEQ multiplex PCR; TCRdb's version includes in-frame clones alone and lacks a portion of them. The table lists about 190,000 clones, approximately 78% of them singletons. The data were taken from a study of blood T cell repertoires in COVID-19. While infection was still active, Seattle patients were enrolled and then followed longitudinally. The sequenced sample consisted of peripheral blood. V and J are TRBV7-2 and TRBJ2-3, with 7 bases that match TRBD2. The TCR comes from an elderly woman with COVID-19, enrolled during active disease. CDR3 in amino acids: CASSPRGGYTDTQYF. The CDR3 DNA sequence: TGTGCCAGCAGCCCCCGGGGAGGGTACACAGATACGCAGTATTTT.